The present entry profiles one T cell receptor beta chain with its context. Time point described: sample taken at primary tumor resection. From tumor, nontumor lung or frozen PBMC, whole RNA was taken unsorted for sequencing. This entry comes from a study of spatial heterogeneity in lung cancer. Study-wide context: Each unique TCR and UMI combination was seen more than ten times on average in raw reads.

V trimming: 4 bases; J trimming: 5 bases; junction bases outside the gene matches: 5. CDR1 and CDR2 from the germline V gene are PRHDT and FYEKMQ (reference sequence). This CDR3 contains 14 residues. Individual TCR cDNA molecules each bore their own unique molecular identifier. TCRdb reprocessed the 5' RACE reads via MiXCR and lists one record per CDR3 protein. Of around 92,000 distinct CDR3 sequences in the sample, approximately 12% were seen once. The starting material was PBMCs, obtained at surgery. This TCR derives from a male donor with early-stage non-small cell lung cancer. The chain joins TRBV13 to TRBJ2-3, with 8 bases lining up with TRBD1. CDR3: CASSSQGAIDTQYF. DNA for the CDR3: TGTGCCAGCAGCTCCCAGGGGGCCATAGATACGCAGTATTTT.